This T cell receptor beta chain was captured in a study of cytomegalovirus exposure and HLA in healthy donors (dated 2017 in TCRdb). Regarding the research as a whole: According to an earlier analysis of several hundred of the donors, about 179 million T cells yielded 117 million unique TCR beta sequences and about 300 Gb of sequence data. Of the 350 to 450 genotyped donors, about 84% fell in the genetic ancestry cluster associated with self-reported Caucasian donors. HLA typing included class I and class II loci at four-digit resolution. In a later analysis, previously published TCR beta repertoires from about 640 donors were re-analyzed and high-resolution HLA genotyping was added so that TCR occurrence patterns could be studied. The aim of the study was to test whether cataloging public T cell receptors could identify signatures of past pathogen exposure. Donor age, sex, ethnicity and CMV serostatus were compiled alongside the repertoire data. Typing coverage varied by locus: roughly 620-630 donors for A, B, C, DRB1 and DQB1; roughly 560 for DQA1; about 590 for DPA1; around 450 for DPB1. An early release that covered some 640 HLA-typed donors contained approximately 300 gigabases of sequencing data and around 80 million unique TCR sequences. In addition to the first cohort of 666 subjects, a separate validation cohort of approximately 130 different subjects was used. The later analysis used no new phenotypic data to find candidate immune exposures, relying instead on TCR beta sequences and their occurrence across donors. To predict cytomegalovirus infection status, the study brought together high-throughput TCR immunosequencing, statistical association of individual TCRs with disease status, and machine learning. Among around 400 genotyped donors of the cohort, an average of approximately 240,000 unique TCR beta nucleotide sequences was sequenced per donor, of which 15% to 20% were non-productive. A handful of DR-DQ haplotypes were handled as single units for association and clustering because linkage in the cohort was strong. An earlier analysis of around 580 of the donors used high-throughput TCR beta sequencing to judge whether each TCR beta V gene segment behaved as functional or pseudogenic. All discovery cohort repertoires had been generated on a single sequencing platform. The T cell repertoires of about 700 subjects were profiled by immunosequencing and related to cytomegalovirus serostatus. Genome-wide SNP genotypes for about 65% of the 666 donors were used in a later genetic analysis, which treated that subset as a discovery cohort.

Library generation was performed with the immunoSEQ multiplex PCR assay. The multiplex PCR relied on a mix of 60 forward primers for TCR Vbeta segments and 13 reverse primers for TCR Jbeta segments. Amplification of the CDR3 region of rearranged TCR beta genes was performed with a multiplex PCR assay on genomic DNA. On the Illumina HiSeq System, the amplified TCR beta libraries were sequenced as 87-base-pair reads. Processing in the source paper ran as follows. In a later analysis, roughly 80 million unique TCR beta chains were counted across the roughly 610 repertoires, and about 9.9 million of these chains were shared by at least two donors. To remove PCR and sequencing errors, raw reads were error-corrected and collapsed into unique sequences using a nearest-neighbor algorithm that merged closely related sequences. Alignment of CDR3 sequences to IMGT reference sequences was used to assign V, D and J gene segments. Each retained sequence needed at least a six-nucleotide match to both a V gene segment and a J gene segment. Rearrangements were classified as productive when the CDR3 lacked stop codons and remained in frame with V and J, and all other rearrangements were classified as non-productive. Following IMGT convention, CDR3 was defined as the stretch from the second conserved V-encoded cysteine to the conserved J-encoded phenylalanine. In an earlier analysis of more than 550 of the donors, sequences lacking an unambiguous match to a single V gene segment were excluded. An earlier analysis of a few hundred of the donors classified V segments as functional when productive rearrangements were above 56.7% and as segregating when the standard deviation between donors was above 5%. A statistical classification framework was built for diagnosing cytomegalovirus status from the catalog of TCR beta chain sequences. In a later analysis, TCR nucleotide sequences were compared against IMGT/GENE-DB human TR gene sequences so that V and J genes could be assigned. A later analysis assigned CDR3 sequences and most-parsimonious VDJ recombination scenarios with the TCRdist pipeline. In a later analysis, each TCR beta chain was defined by its CDR3 amino acid sequence together with its V-gene family, and reads lacking a unique V-gene family were excluded. A later analysis removed over 500 highly shared, low-generation-probability nucleotide sequences to deal with suspected cross-contamination and a sequencing artifact. In a later analysis, a clonal expansion index for each public chain was calculated from normalized within-repertoire ranks of inferred template counts. A later analysis computed generation probabilities with a VDJ recombination model fitted to out-of-frame rearrangements, and checked the results against IGoR. A later analysis scored TCR-TCR, TCR-HLA and TCR-CMV co-occurrence with hypergeometric tests, applying a repertoire-size bias correction to TCR pairs. False discovery rates were estimated in a later analysis by permuting HLA or CMV assignments 20 times. A later analysis grouped co-occurring TCRs with DBSCAN, adding TCRdist sequence similarity when clustering within HLA-allele-positive subsets. For co-occurrence clustering, repertoires with fewer than 30,000 or more than 120,000 public chains were excluded, along with four to six repertoires with anomalous nucleotide sharing. Imported from immuneACCESS, the table was reduced by TCRdb to in-frame sequences with V and J called. These copies leave out some clones; in studies compared against another copy, an unresolved V gene accounts for under half, and the cause of the remainder is not known. V, J and clone size reflect that table, while D and trimming were determined from the DNA. Present in this sample are some 120,000 clones, around three quarters of which were seen just once. The leading ten clones occupy 2% to 2.5% of the sample.

In total, about 650 healthy bone marrow donors made up the cohort. At the time of sampling, every cohort member was nominally healthy, though immune exposures that went unrecorded were likely present. The donor tested CMV seronegative, placing the donor among the 350 to 400 seronegative members of the cohort. A peripheral blood sample was collected from each donor, and TCR beta sequencing was performed on peripheral blood mononuclear cells. The Qiagen DNeasy Blood Extraction Kit was used to extract genomic DNA from the blood cell samples. In the case of this clone: The target of this receptor is not known. Germline is not matched at one junction end, which may reflect a read error.

In the germline V gene (reference sequence), CDR1 corresponds to SEHNR and CDR2 to FQNEAQ. Reading from cysteine to phenylalanine, the CDR3 counts 16 amino acids. Of all the DNA, just the CDR3 is kept, 48 bases in frame from base 1. Beyond this particular receptor, the publication reports: Because counts were too low, around 17 rarely observed V segments, including chromosome 9 orphons, were left out of the earlier analysis of about 620 of the donors. An earlier analysis of approximately 600 of the donors showed that most TCR beta V segments appeared in productive rearrangements either about 90% or about 30% of the time, which broadly matched IMGT annotations. An association between a missense DCLRE1C variant and V-gene and J-gene trimming of TCR beta chains was found in a later genetic analysis and replicated in an independent cohort. Several of the top co-occurrence clusters appeared to be linked to parvovirus B19, influenza, CMV and Epstein-Barr virus, according to a later analysis. HLA typing was unavailable for some donors at each locus, so association tests used only the typed subset. In a later analysis, 16,951 TCR beta sequences were associated with specific HLA alleles at a false discovery rate of 0.05. The authors suggested that the approach could potentially be generalized to other disease states and immunological phenotypes. In a later genetic analysis, fewer N-insertions in productive TCRs were reported among donors in an Asian-associated ancestry cluster than the 666-donor mean. In a later analysis, HLA-associated TCR beta chains showed more clonal expansion and lower generation probabilities than non-associated chains that were equally common. For the cohort, immune exposure information was limited to CMV serostatus. Correlated functional status among segregating V segments might be attributable to linkage disequilibrium, but an unknown experimental factor could not be ruled out. In vitro tests confirmed that a few of the cytomegalovirus-associated TCR beta chains recognize cytomegalovirus antigens. In a later analysis, TCR association rates were found to vary across HLA loci, with the most associated TCRs seen for DRB1 alleles and the fewest for HLA-C alleles. Most TCR sequences were seen in very few donors, while some public TCRs were found in many individuals. A further reported finding was that TCR beta sequences accurately predicted the HLA-A and HLA-B alleles for most subjects in the first cohort. The cohort was sequenced for TCR beta chains only, and without alpha or paired-chain data the features that could be detected were limited. Assigning TCR associations to individual alleles was difficult when HLA alleles, especially DR and DQ, strongly co-occurred. Presence/absence analyses assumed roughly uniform sequencing depth across donors, an assumption that may not hold. The sequencing pipeline was judged likely to have produced a cluster of highly shared sequence variants as a technical artifact. In both the original and validation cohorts, the classifier was reported to diagnose cytomegalovirus status with high specificity and sensitivity. Some IMGT-functional V segments, including TRBV6-2 and TRBV6-3, could not be told apart with the 87-base-pair reads, so those segments were excluded. A later analysis found that most CMV-associated TCR beta chains appeared HLA-restricted, with HLA associations seemingly driven largely by CMV exposure. The study gave a list of some 150 TCR beta chains associated with cytomegalovirus.

The sequence came from a man aged 18 to 35 in good health and CMV-seronegative. Sequences were obtained from PBMCs. The chain is assembled from TRBV7-9 and TRBJ2-1, with 7 middle bases fitting TRBD2. The CDR3 loop reads CSSSLEGRARNNEQFF. The DNA sequence reads TGTTCCAGCAGCTTAGAGGGGAGGGCCAGGAACAATGAGCAGTTCTTC.